This section outlines one T cell receptor (beta chain) sequence together with its context. Using immunoSEQ multiplex PCR, the repertoire was profiled, and TCRdb retains in-frame clones only, with some absent. The sample includes roughly 62,000 clones, more than 65% of them seen just once. The V end was cut by 3 bases, the J end by 3 bases, with 9 bases between. CDR1 and CDR2 (germline): SGHTA, FQGNSA. CDR3 length: 14 amino acids. This record comes from a study of blood T cell repertoires in COVID-19. Study context: Researchers got acute and convalescent COVID-19 samples from the United States, Italy and Spain.

This receptor was taken from a human donor in a cohort sampled during active COVID-19. J is TRBJ1-5 and V is TRBV7-2; TRBD1 might be the D (6 bases). The specimen sequenced was peripheral blood. CDR3 in DNA: TGTGCCAGCAGCTTTTCAGGGGCCAATCAGCCCCAGCATTTT. Protein: CASSFSGANQPQHF.